The 27 T cell receptor beta chains given below trace back to one sample, sequenced in a study of blood T cells in healthy people across ages. Primed by a sample-barcoded 5' primer and a J-beta primer mix, a second PCR proceeded for roughly 6 to 12 cycles. TCRdb processed the 5' RACE reads anew with MiXCR; each CDR3 protein has one entry. The data hold hundreds of thousands of distinct CDR3 sequences, with around 48% observed a single time. The sequenced sample consisted of blood. These receptors were taken from an elderly man in good health.

This clonotype was detected a few times. This chain links TRBV7-9 with TRBJ1-1, with D tentatively TRBD1 (5 bases). The CDR3 covers 14 residues. CDR1 is SEHNR, CDR2 FQNEAQ, per germline (reference sequence). The V and J ends lost 1 base and 6 bases respectively, with 12 bases between them. The DNA for the CDR3 is TGTGCCAGCAGCTTAGGAGGGCCGGGGGCTGAAGCTTTCTTT. Protein sequence: CASSLGGPGAEAFF.

There are many counts of this clonotype. This rearrangement joins TRBV27 to TRBJ1-5; D unresolved. The CDR3 sequence is 15 residues long. Germline CDR1 reads MNHEY; CDR2 reads SMNVEV (reference sequence). Trimming cost V 0 bases and J 5 bases, with 11 bases left between them. The CDR3 nucleotides are TGTGCCAGCAGTTTATCCCTGGGCGGCGATCAGCCCCAGCATTTT. This encodes CASSLSLGGDQPQHF.

The V call is TRBV3-1, the J call TRBJ2-3, with 11 bases identical to TRBD2. The CDR3 extends over 16 amino acids. J gave up 4 bases and V 4 bases, and 7 bases lay outside the gene matches. Germline-derived CDR1 and CDR2 are LGHDT and YNNKEL (reference sequence). The DNA for the CDR3 is TGTGCCAGCAGCCGACAACTAGCGGGGGTGGCAGATACGCAGTATTTT. It encodes CASSRQLAGVADTQYF.

As to this clonotype: This may arise from a read error, as a much more abundant clone is one base away. This sequence joins TRBV5-1 and TRBJ2-7; 7 nucleotides agree with TRBD1. Unmatched junction bases numbered 3, after V lost 4 bases and J lost 2 bases. Germline V gene data show CDR1 as SGHRS and CDR2 as YFSETQ. The CDR3 consists of 13 residues. CDR3 region: CASSTGQTYEQYF. The CDR3 coding sequence is TGCGCCAGCAGCACGGGACAGACCTACGAGCAGTACTTC.

The V call is TRBV5-6, the J call TRBJ2-3; no definite D call. The CDR3 totals 14 residues. V was trimmed by 2 bases and J by 2 bases, leaving 9 bases between them. Germline V gives CDR1 SGHDT, CDR2 YYEEEE. The CDR3 DNA follows: TGTGCCAGCAGCTTTATAAGGTACACAGATACGCAGTATTTT. It codes for CASSFIRYTDTQYF.

The chain has TRBV20-1 and TRBJ2-3; weak D call: TRBD2 (5 bases). Germline CDR1 and CDR2: DFQATT and SNEGSKA (reference sequence). This CDR3 has 17 residues. V gave up 1 base and J gave up 0 bases, with 17 bases separating them. CDR3 amino acids: CSARGVIARTSTDTQYF. The CDR3 region has the DNA TGCAGTGCTAGAGGAGTGATAGCGAGGACTAGCACAGATACGCAGTATTTT.

This chain joins TRBV7-2 and TRBJ1-2; D is uncertain. In germline, CDR1 is SGHTA, CDR2 FQGNSA. V shed 4 bases and J shed 8 bases, with 11 bases lying between them. The CDR3 sequence is 12 residues long. As DNA, the CDR3 is TGTGCCAGCAGCTCCCAGAGAGGGGGCTACACCTTC. The encoded protein is CASSSQRGGYTF.

A word on this clonotype: The junction shows a germline mismatch at one end, possibly a read error. The CDR3, as DNA: TGTGCCAGCAGTTTATGGGACAGGGGTGGGGAGCAGTATTTC. It encodes CASSLWDRGGEQYF. V gene TRBV12-3 or TRBV12-4 combines with J gene TRBJ2-7; TRBD1 aligns across 10 bases. The length of the CDR3 is 14 residues.

This clonotype has only a few counts. The V and J genes are TRBV24-1 and TRBJ2-5; possible D gene TRBD2, 6 bases. CDR3 length: 16 amino acids. V was shortened by 3 bases and J by 1 base, with 14 bases between the two germline ends. Germline V gene lookup returns CDR1 KGHDR and CDR2 SFDVKD. The CDR3 nucleotides read TGTGCCACCAGTGATCCGTTGAGCGGGCCCCAAGAGACCCAGTACTTC. This encodes CATSDPLSGPQETQYF.

This clonotype turned up a few times. The chain employs TRBV27 and TRBJ1-2; 8 bases map to TRBD1. Losses at the gene ends were 7 bases for V and 6 bases for J; bases not matched to a gene: 7. This CDR3 contains 13 residues. Germline-derived CDR1 and CDR2 are MNHEY and SMNVEV (reference sequence). CDR3 nucleotide sequence: TGTGCCAGCAAAGGACAGGGACGGAATGGCTACACCTTC. Translating gives CASKGQGRNGYTF.

CDR3 sequence reads: CASSLMRGHYEQYF. Here the CDR3 DNA reads TGTGCCAGCAGTTTGATGCGGGGGCACTACGAGCAGTACTTC. The gene calls are TRBV12-3 or TRBV12-4 and TRBJ2-7; TRBD2 is a possible D gene (7 bases). There are 14 residues in the CDR3. V lost 3 bases and J lost 3, with 12 bases in between.

Concerning this clonotype itself: The junction and the germline gene differ at one end; a read error may be behind it. The rearrangement joins TRBV27 to TRBJ2-5, with TRBD1 matching over 9 bases. Matching the DNA end better, TRBJ2-7 makes the J call doubtful. The CDR3 extends over 16 amino acids. Germline V gene data show CDR1 as MNHEY and CDR2 as SMNVEV (reference sequence). The CDR3 DNA reads TGTGCCAGCAGTTTATCCGGGGACAGGGTCTCCAACGAGCAGTACTTC. It yields the protein CASSLSGDRVSNEQYF.

The V and J genes are TRBV10-3 and TRBJ2-3, with 12 positions matching TRBD2. CDR1 is ENHRY, CDR2 SYGVKD, per germline. Trimming removed 7 bases from V and 5 bases from J; junction bases left unmatched: 10. This CDR3 is 16 amino acids long. The CDR3 DNA is TGTGCCATCAAGACTAGCGGGAGTCTCAGGGGAGATACGCAGTATTTT. Protein product: CAIKTSGSLRGDTQYF.

The V gene is TRBV7-9, the J gene TRBJ1-6; D is unresolved. Trimming cost V 5 bases and J 7 bases, with 15 bases left between them. Germline lookup yields CDR1 SEHNR and CDR2 FQNEAQ (reference sequence). This CDR3 is 15 amino acids long. CDR3 bases: TGTGCCAGCAGCCCCTCGTTAGGGTACAATTCACCCCTCCACTTT. Encoded protein: CASSPSLGYNSPLHF.

The rearrangement links TRBV6-2 or TRBV6-3 to TRBJ2-6; D is undetermined. CDR3 length equals 13 residues. V was trimmed by 7 bases and J by 4 bases, leaving 8 bases between them. Per the germline V gene, CDR1 is MNHEY and CDR2 is SVGEGT. CDR3 DNA sequence: TGTGCCAGCAACTCTCTGGGGGCCAACGTCCTGACTTTC. Translating gives CASNSLGANVLTF.

This clonotype was counted ten times or more. The genes are TRBV6-5 and TRBJ2-5; D may be TRBD1 (5 bases). Germline V gene lookup returns CDR1 MNHEY and CDR2 SVGAGI. The ends were cut back, 5 bases at V and 5 bases at J, with 18 bases in the middle. This CDR3 spans 15 amino acids. As DNA, the CDR3 is TGTGCCAGCAGTCTCTACCCTTCAGGGTTCGAGACCCAGTACTTC. It specifies CASSLYPSGFETQYF.

This clonotype appeared a few times. The chain carries TRBV6-2 or TRBV6-3 and TRBJ2-6; D might be TRBD1 (6 bases). The germline gives CDR1 MNHEY, CDR2 SVGEGT. This CDR3 is built from 13 residues. Trimming left V 7 bases short and J 12 bases short, with 16 bases between. The CDR3 region is CASKGQSVSVLTF. DNA of the CDR3: TGTGCCAGCAAAGGACAGTCTGTCAGCGTCCTGACTTTC.

This chain connects TRBV9 to TRBJ2-1; tentative D call: TRBD1 (5 bases). Germline loops: CDR1 SGDLS, CDR2 YYNGEE. The CDR3 has 15 amino acids. V was trimmed by 0 bases and J by 4 bases, leaving 11 bases between them. The CDR3 coding sequence is TGTGCCAGCAGCGTAGTAGGGGATGTATACAATGAGCAGTTCTTC. It translates to CASSVVGDVYNEQFF.

This clonotype was counted only a few times. The chain is built from TRBV15 and TRBJ2-7; D not resolved. This CDR3 spans 12 amino acids. In germline, CDR1 is LNHNV, CDR2 YYDKDF (reference sequence). Deletions cut 4 bases from V and 3 bases from J, with 7 bases between. CDR3 region: CATSNPGYEQYF. In DNA, the CDR3 is TGTGCCACCAGCAACCCTGGCTACGAGCAGTACTTC. Full variable domain (missing parts from reference TRBV15 and TRBJ2-7): DAMVIQNPRYQVTQFGKPVTLSCSQTLNHNVMYWYQQKSSQAPKLLFHYYDKDFNNEADTPDNFQSRRPNTSFCFLDIRSPGLGDTAMYLCATSNPGYEQYFGPGTRLTVT.

The chain recombines TRBV20-1 with TRBJ2-1; the match to TRBD2 covers 9 bases. The CDR3 has 17 residues. V dropped 0 bases and J dropped 8; count of bases not matched to a gene: 14. Germline loops: CDR1 DFQATT, CDR2 SNEGSKA (reference sequence). CDR3 protein: CSARDRHVAGVRDEQFF. For the CDR3, the DNA is TGCAGTGCTAGAGATCGACACGTAGCGGGGGTGAGGGATGAGCAGTTCTTC.

The chain uses TRBV20-1 and TRBJ2-1, with 9 bases lining up with TRBD1. J was trimmed by 4 bases and V by 1 base; bases with no gene match: 8. The germline V gene encodes CDR1 DFQATT and CDR2 SNEGSKA (reference sequence). The CDR3 runs 16 residues. The CDR3 region has the DNA TGCAGTGCTAGAGTTTCAACAGGGGGCAATTACAATGAGCAGTTCTTC. Amino acid sequence: CSARVSTGGNYNEQFF.

A single count supports this clonotype. The chain recombines TRBV12-3 or TRBV12-4 with TRBJ2-2; possibly TRBD1 or TRBD2 for D (5 bases each). Between the trimmed V and J ends, which lost 6 bases and 4 bases, there was a span of 21 bases. This CDR3 has 17 amino acids. The CDR3 coding sequence is TGTGCCAGCAGGGGCCAAGACGGGAAAGGGGTCACCGGGGAGCTGTTTTTT. Translating it yields CASRGQDGKGVTGELFF.

This chain connects TRBV10-2 to TRBJ2-4, with a possible D match to TRBD2 (6 bases). CDR3 size: 12 residues. The germline V gene has CDR1 WSHSY and CDR2 SAAADI. Trimming shortened V by 0 bases and J by 15 bases, and 12 bases separated the two germline ends. In DNA form, the CDR3 reads TGCGCCAGCAGTGAGTCTACTCGGGGAGGGTACTTC. It translates to CASSESTRGGYF.

The CDR3 loop is CASSLERVTTDTQYF. The CDR3 DNA reads as TGTGCCAGCAGCTTAGAGCGGGTGACCACAGATACGCAGTATTTT. The genes are TRBV7-2 and TRBJ2-3; D is possibly TRBD2 (6 bases). The V gene's germline CDR1 is SGHTA and CDR2 FQGNSA. V dropped 1 base and J dropped 2 bases, with 10 bases sitting between them. This CDR3 is built from 15 residues.

The chain employs TRBV6-6 and TRBJ2-1; 11 bases align to TRBD2. Germline CDR1 is MNHNY and CDR2 is SVGAGI (reference sequence). Trimming took 6 bases from V and 9 from J; bases not matched to a gene: 10. The length of the CDR3 is 15 residues. This CDR3 reads CASSLAGGRGGEQFF. In DNA form, the CDR3 reads TGTGCCAGCAGCCTAGCGGGGGGACGCGGGGGTGAGCAGTTCTTC.

The chain is built from TRBV5-1 and TRBJ2-1; TRBD2 matches 10 bases. The ends lost 2 bases at V and 6 bases at J; junction bases unmatched: 5. CDR1 is SGHRS and CDR2 is YFSETQ in the germline V gene. The CDR3 spans 15 residues. The CDR3 sequence: CASSLGASGSNEQFF. As DNA, the CDR3 is TGCGCCAGCAGCTTAGGGGCTAGCGGGAGCAATGAGCAGTTCTTC.

This clonotype was observed a handful of times. The J gene is TRBJ1-4, the V gene TRBV20-1; unclear D gene. The CDR3 is 14 residues long. The germline gives CDR1 DFQATT, CDR2 SNEGSKA (reference sequence). V was clipped by 6 bases and J by 1 base, with 12 bases between them. The CDR3, as DNA: TGCAGTGCGCAGGACGTGCTAACTAATGAAAAACTGTTTTTT. This translates into CSAQDVLTNEKLFF.